The 17 T cell receptor beta chains reported below all come from one sample, sequenced in a study of neurological immune-mediated disorders. One entry per CDR3 protein, called by TCRdb with MiXCR from the 5' RACE reads. The table has 50,000 to 75,000 distinct CDR3 sequences, about an eighth seen once. Specimen: PBMCs. The receptors stem from a woman aged 60-75 years with HTLV-1-associated myelopathy (HAM/TSP).

Comment on this clonotype: Likely a read error: the CDR3 ends without its conserved phenylalanine or tryptophan. The chain has TRBV28 and TRBJ2-1, with a possible D match to TRBD2 (5 bases). Trimming took 5 bases from V and 3 from J, leaving 5 bases between them. CDR3 length: 12 amino acids. Germline CDR1 is MDHEN and CDR2 is SYDVKM. The CDR3 sequence: CASSGSYNEQFL. The CDR3 region has the DNA TGTGCCAGCAGTGGGAGCTACAATGAGCAGTTCTTA.

This clonotype was seen at least ten times. The chain is built from TRBV6-5 and TRBJ1-1; D might be TRBD1 (5 bases). Germline CDR1 and CDR2: MNHEY and SVGAGI. CDR3 length: 15 residues. The V end was cut by 5 bases, the J end by 4 bases, with 17 bases between. The CDR3: CASSTTNGGATEAFF. The CDR3 DNA is TGTGCCAGCAGTACAACAAACGGGGGAGCCACTGAAGCTTTCTTT.

A note on this clonotype: This could be a read error, since a much larger clone is one nucleotide away. This chain links TRBV5-1 with TRBJ2-1; D is unresolved. Germline V gives CDR1 SGHRS, CDR2 YFSETQ. The CDR3 sequence is 13 residues long. V dropped 0 bases and J dropped 5 bases, with 6 bases sitting between them. The CDR3 DNA follows: TGCGCCAGCAGCTTGGGGGTCAACAATGAGCAGTTCTTC. Protein: CASSLGVNNEQFF.

For this clonotype: The junction shows a germline mismatch at one end, possibly a read error. The chain has TRBV6-5 and TRBJ2-7; no clear D gene. CDR3 length: 11 amino acids. Germline values: CDR1 MNHEY, CDR2 SVGAGI. The CDR3 here is CASNSQFEKYF. CDR3 sequence (DNA): TGTGCCAGCAATTCACAATTCGAGAAGTACTTC.

This clonotype was counted once. One end of the junction is discordant with germline, which a read error may explain. The CDR3, as DNA: TGCGCCAGAAGCTTCGATTCAGGGTCGAACACTGAAGCTTTCTTT. Its translation is CARSFDSGSNTEAFF. The chain joins TRBV5-1 to TRBJ1-1, with TRBD1 as a possible D gene (5 bases). The CDR3 runs 15 residues. In germline, CDR1 is SGHRS, CDR2 YFSETQ.

In its sample, this clonotype was seen many times. The CDR3 nucleotides are TGTGCCAGCAGCCGACGGGTGGTGTCCTACGAGCAGTACTTC. This sequence encodes CASSRRVVSYEQYF. The V and J genes are TRBV7-2 and TRBJ2-7; D remains ambiguous. CDR1 and CDR2 (germline): SGHTA, FQGNSA. This CDR3 has 14 residues. V was trimmed by 5 bases and J by 1 base, leaving 12 bases between them.

This clonotype was seen at least ten times. The CDR3 is CASSSARRRDPYEQYF. The CDR3 nucleotides are TGTGCCAGCAGCTCAGCACGCCGGCGGGACCCCTACGAGCAGTACTTC. This chain uses TRBV7-6 with TRBJ2-7, with D perhaps TRBD2 (6 bases). CDR3 length: 16 residues. Germline V gives CDR1 SGHVS, CDR2 FNYEAQ. Deletions cut 4 bases from V and 2 bases from J, with 18 bases between. Full variable domain (outside the CDR3, taken from reference TRBV7-6 and TRBJ2-7): GAGVSQSPRYKVTKRGQDVALRCDPISGHVSLYWYRQALGQGPEFLTYFNYEAQQDKSGLPNDRFSAERPEGSISTLTIQRTEQRDSAMYRCASSSARRRDPYEQYFGPGTRLTVT.

This clonotype was observed many times. The chain has TRBV12-5 and TRBJ2-5; D may be TRBD1 (6 bases). V lost 9 bases and J 5 bases, leaving 13 bases between the germline ends. Germline CDR1 LGHNT, CDR2 FRNRAP. This CDR3 contains 12 residues. The CDR3 loop is CASRGSRETQYF. CDR3 DNA: TGTGCTAGCAGGGGCTCGAGGGAGACCCAGTACTTC. The variable domain in full, completed from reference TRBV12-5 and TRBJ2-5, reads DARVTQTPRHKVTEMGQEVTMRCQPILGHNTVFWYRQTMMQGLELLAYFRNRAPLDDSGMPKDRFSAEMPDATLATLKIQPSEPRDSAVYFCASRGSRETQYFGPGTRLLVL.

The sample holds many counts of this clonotype. The rearrangement uses TRBV9 and TRBJ1-3; D not resolved. The CDR3 loop spans 17 amino acids. Germline CDR1 SGDLS, CDR2 YYNGEE. V was pared by 1 base and J by 1 base, with 15 bases between. CDR3 DNA: TGTGCCAGCAGCGTACGGACGGGAAGTAGTTCTGGAAACACCATATATTTT. It codes for CASSVRTGSSSGNTIYF.

The table lists this clonotype with many counts. The chain is built from TRBV5-1 and TRBJ2-1; D is uncertain. Germline V gene data show CDR1 as SGHRS and CDR2 as YFSETQ. With 7 bases removed from V and 1 base from J, the gap between germline ends came to 18 bases. This CDR3 has 16 amino acids. CDR3 nucleotides: TGCGCCAGCGCACTCCTAGGGATGGGGTCCTACAATGAGCAGTTCTTC. This encodes CASALLGMGSYNEQFF.

This clonotype was recorded at least ten times. The V and J genes are TRBV7-9 and TRBJ2-2; 10 bases are shared with TRBD1. Germline loops: CDR1 SEHNR, CDR2 FQNEAQ (reference sequence). The CDR3 has 16 residues. V gave up 7 bases and J gave up 4 bases; unmatched junction bases: 9. The DNA for the CDR3 is TGTGCCAGCACCGAGACAGGGGGCCCTTCCACCGGGGAGCTGTTTTTT. This sequence encodes CASTETGGPSTGELFF.

Ten or more counts support this clonotype. The chain carries TRBV5-1 and TRBJ1-1; the D gene is possibly TRBD1 (6 bases). The ends were cut back, 4 bases at V and 5 bases at J, with 18 bases in the middle. The CDR3 consists of 15 residues. In germline, CDR1 is SGHRS, CDR2 YFSETQ. The CDR3 sequence: CASSPDTGGQTEAFF. CDR3 sequence (DNA): TGCGCCAGCAGCCCGGATACTGGGGGACAAACTGAAGCTTTCTTT.

This clonotype was observed at least ten times. DNA for the CDR3: TGTGCCAGCAGCGTAGCGAGCGGGAGGGGTTACAATGAGCAGTTCTTC. Protein product: CASSVASGRGYNEQFF. The chain is built from TRBV9 and TRBJ2-1; TRBD2 matches at 10 bases. The ends lost 0 bases at V and 4 bases at J; junction bases unmatched: 4. Germline V CDR1 and CDR2: SGDLS, YYNGEE. The CDR3 consists of 16 residues.

This clonotype was counted at least ten times. This chain joins TRBV2 and TRBJ2-3, with D perhaps TRBD1 or TRBD2 (5 bases each). V shed 5 bases and J shed 4 bases, with 13 bases lying between them. CDR3 length: 14 residues. Germline V lookup: CDR1 SNHLY, CDR2 FYNNEI. The CDR3 sequence is CASSPGTKADTQYF. CDR3 DNA: TGTGCCAGCAGTCCCGGGACCAAAGCAGATACGCAGTATTTT.

This clonotype was recorded at least ten times. The rearrangement joins TRBV4-2 to TRBJ2-3, with D uncertain. The CDR3 length is 13 residues. V gave up 1 base and J gave up 6 bases, with 8 bases separating them. Germline loops: CDR1 LGHNA, CDR2 YNFKEQ. The CDR3 protein is CASSQVEADTQYF. The CDR3 DNA is TGTGCCAGCAGCCAAGTTGAAGCGGATACGCAGTATTTT.

This clonotype has at least ten counts. The chain uses TRBV29-1 and TRBJ2-7, with a weak D call TRBD1 (6 bases). CDR1 is SQVTM and CDR2 is ANQGSEA in the germline V gene. V lost 0 bases to trimming and J lost 4 bases, with 13 bases between them. This CDR3 has 14 amino acids. In DNA, the CDR3 is TGCAGCGTTGAAGACAAGGGGGATGGGTACGAGCAGTACTTC. This gives the protein CSVEDKGDGYEQYF.

There are many counts of this clonotype. The chain couples TRBV15 to TRBJ2-5; TRBD2 matches at 9 bases. The CDR3 totals 15 residues. Unmatched junction bases numbered 5, after V lost 1 base and J lost 5 bases. Germline V gene lookup returns CDR1 LNHNV and CDR2 YYDKDF (reference sequence). The chain's CDR3 is CATSRVAGASETQYF. The CDR3 DNA sequence: TGTGCCACCAGCAGAGTAGCGGGAGCTTCGGAGACCCAGTACTTC.